The 20 T cell receptor beta chains below were found in one sample sequenced in a study of cytotoxic CD8 clonotypes in ibrutinib-treated CLL. Here immunoSEQ multiplex PCR was the method, and the copy in TCRdb shows in-frame clones only, minus some. The sample holds roughly 24,000 clones; just under 80% are singletons and the top ten take approximately 10%. Sequenced here: PBMCs, sampled before ibrutinib treatment. These receptors were obtained from a human donor with chronic lymphocytic leukemia.

Turning to this clone: The CDR3 carries no conserved terminal phenylalanine or tryptophan, so it likely arises from a read error. It is unclear where the CDR3 begins or ends on the DNA, so no DNA is shown, and the CDR3 is as TCRdb lists it. The chain employs TRBV5-5 and TRBJ1-2. The CDR3 spans 12 residues, counting both ends. From germline, CDR1 is SGHKS and CDR2 YYEKEE (reference sequence). CDR3 sequence reads: CASPPSVSRKTY.

The chain is built from TRBV5-4 and TRBJ2-1, with 8 bases identical to TRBD2. This CDR3 spans 16 amino acids. Germline-derived CDR1 and CDR2 are SGHNT and YYREEE (reference sequence). The trim removed 0 bases at V and 7 bases at J, leaving 9 bases unmatched. CDR3 amino acids: CASSLAVGRAANEQFF. The CDR3 nucleotides read TGTGCCAGCAGCTTGGCCGTCGGGAGGGCCGCAAATGAGCAGTTCTTC.

This sequence joins TRBV28 and TRBJ2-1; 9 bases are shared with TRBD1. V lost 7 bases to trimming and J lost 8 bases; unmatched junction nucleotides: 12. Germline CDR1 MDHEN, CDR2 SYDVKM. CDR3 length equals 15 residues. The CDR3 region has the DNA TGTGCCAGCACCAACCCGGGACAGGGTACCGATGAGCAGTTCTTC. It specifies CASTNPGQGTDEQFF.

The rearrangement uses TRBV5-1 and TRBJ1-2; no definite D call. Trimming took off 0 bases at V and 8 bases at J, with 14 bases between the two ends. The CDR3 runs to 14 residues. CDR1 is SGHRS, CDR2 YFSETQ, per germline. The CDR3: CASSLEPASGGYTF. The CDR3 nucleotides read TGCGCCAGCAGCTTGGAGCCGGCATCTGGCGGCTACACCTTC. Full variable domain (rest looked up from reference TRBV5-1 and TRBJ1-2): KAGVTQTPRYLIKTRGQQVTLSCSPISGHRSVSWYQQTPGQGLQFLFEYFSETQRNKGNFPGRFSGRQFSNSRSEMNVSTLELGDSALYLCASSLEPASGGYTFGSGTRLTVV.

This chain's CDR3 is CASSTYRGQRHGYTF. The CDR3 nucleotides read TGTGCCAGCAGCACCTACAGGGGCCAACGCCATGGCTACACCTTC. The chain recombines TRBV7-9 with TRBJ1-2; the match to TRBD1 covers 7 bases. The CDR3 is 15 amino acids. The trim removed 5 bases at V and 6 bases at J, leaving 12 bases unmatched. CDR1 is SEHNR, CDR2 FQNEAQ, per germline (reference sequence). The whole variable domain, remainder taken from reference TRBV7-9 and TRBJ1-2, is DTGVSQNPRHKITKRGQNVTFRCDPISEHNRLYWYRQTLGQGPEFLTYFQNEAQLEKSRLLSDRFSAERPKGSFSTLEIQRTEQGDSAMYLCASSTYRGQRHGYTFGSGTRLTVV.

This clone has a handful of counts. The rearrangement joins TRBV5-1 to TRBJ2-7; tentative D call: TRBD2 (6 bases). The CDR3 has 13 residues. V was clipped by 0 bases and J by 7 bases, with 11 bases between them. Germline lookup yields CDR1 SGHRS and CDR2 YFSETQ. This CDR3 reads CASSLARAGEQYF. The CDR3 coding sequence is TGCGCCAGCAGCTTGGCGAGGGCGGGGGAGCAGTACTTC. The entire variable domain, with the rest obtained from reference TRBV5-1 and TRBJ2-7, is as follows: KAGVTQTPRYLIKTRGQQVTLSCSPISGHRSVSWYQQTPGQGLQFLFEYFSETQRNKGNFPGRFSGRQFSNSRSEMNVSTLELGDSALYLCASSLARAGEQYFGPGTRLTVT.

The chain joins TRBV10-3 to TRBJ1-1; D not resolved. V lost 3 bases to trimming and J lost 6 bases, with 11 bases between them. CDR3 length: 13 residues. The V gene's germline CDR1 is ENHRY and CDR2 SYGVKD. The DNA for the CDR3 is TGTGCCATCAGTGATACCCGGGGTGCTGAAGCTTTCTTT. This sequence encodes CAISDTRGAEAFF.

The chain employs TRBV7-9 and TRBJ2-2, with D possibly being TRBD2 (6 bases). The CDR3 covers 17 residues. V was shortened by 4 bases and J by 0 bases, with 15 bases between the two germline ends. Germline V gene sequence: CDR1 SEHNR, CDR2 FQNEAQ (reference sequence). The CDR3 loop reads CASSSLLAEANTGELFF. The CDR3 DNA reads TGTGCCAGCAGCTCCCTCTTAGCGGAAGCGAACACCGGGGAGCTGTTTTTT.

There are a few counts of this clone. This chain connects TRBV7-8 to TRBJ1-2, with D hard to call. The CDR3 has 13 residues. Germline values: CDR1 SGHVS, CDR2 FQNEAQ. V was cut by 3 bases and J by 3 bases, with 8 bases left in between. DNA of the CDR3: TGTGCCAGCAGCTTGGAAGATGACTATGGCTACACCTTC. This gives the protein CASSLEDDYGYTF.

This chain connects TRBV27 to TRBJ2-4, with 7 positions matching TRBD1. The CDR3 runs to 17 residues. Per the germline V gene, CDR1 is MNHEY and CDR2 is SMNVEV (reference sequence). Germline trimming cut 5 bases from V and 1 base from J; bases unmatched to any gene: 11. DNA of the CDR3: TGTGCCAGCAGTGCCGTTACAGGGGTTGGGGCCAAAAACATTCAGTACTTC. Residues: CASSAVTGVGAKNIQYF.

This clone came up once. This rearrangement joins TRBV11-3 to TRBJ2-1; D gene uncertain. V lost 2 bases, J lost 4 bases, and 12 bases lay in between. Germline lookup yields CDR1 SGHNT and CDR2 YENEEA. This CDR3 contains 15 residues. In DNA form, the CDR3 reads TGTGCCAGCAGCTTACGCGGCTATTCATACAATGAGCAGTTCTTC. Translated: CASSLRGYSYNEQFF.

This rearrangement joins TRBV7-2 to TRBJ2-5; 15 nucleotides match TRBD2. The V gene end was trimmed by 5 bases and the J gene end by 6 bases; junction bases not matched to a gene: 4. Germline CDR1 and CDR2: SGHTA and FQGNSA. This CDR3 is 15 amino acids long. DNA for the CDR3: TGTGCCAGCAGCCAGGGACTAGCGGGAGGAAAGACCCAGTACTTC. Its protein is CASSQGLAGGKTQYF.

CDR3 residues: CASKRTGAGDTEAFF. CDR3 coding DNA: TGTGCCAGCAAAAGGACAGGGGCAGGGGACACTGAAGCTTTCTTT. The V and J genes are TRBV6-1 and TRBJ1-1; 9 nucleotides match TRBD1. The CDR3 contains 15 residues. The germline CDR1 and CDR2 sequences are MNHNS and SASEGT. With 7 bases clipped from V and 3 bases from J, the junction kept 9 bases outside the gene matches.

This clone occurred once. This chain connects TRBV30 to TRBJ2-1; tentatively, D is TRBD1 or TRBD2 (6 bases each). V lost 0 bases and J lost 7, with 13 bases in between. The CDR3 is made up of 14 amino acids. The germline V gene has CDR1 GTSNPN and CDR2 SVGIG (reference sequence). As DNA, the CDR3 is TGTGCCTGGAGTGTAGGGGGGAGTTCGAATGAGCAGTTCTTC. Its protein product is CAWSVGGSSNEQFF.

This chain connects TRBV19 to TRBJ2-3; TRBD2 matches at 14 bases. The CDR3 length is 15 residues. The ends lost 5 bases at V and 5 bases at J; junction bases unmatched: 3. From germline, CDR1 is LNHDA and CDR2 SQIVND (reference sequence). The CDR3: CASSVGLAGGDTQYF. In DNA form, the CDR3 reads TGTGCCAGTAGTGTTGGACTAGCGGGAGGAGATACGCAGTATTTT.

The chain joins TRBV6-6 to TRBJ1-3; 9 nucleotides align to TRBD1. The CDR3 runs 15 residues. From germline, CDR1 is MNHNY and CDR2 SVGAGI (reference sequence). V was pared by 4 bases and J by 4 bases, with 5 bases of the junction left unmatched. CDR3 nucleotide sequence: TGTGCCAGCAGTTTACAGGGGGCTCGAGGAAACACCATATATTTT. Its translation: CASSLQGARGNTIYF.

The chain links TRBV25-1 to TRBJ1-3; D is perhaps TRBD1 (5 bases). Germline CDR1 MGHDK, CDR2 SYGVNS. There are 15 residues in the CDR3. V was shortened by 7 bases and J by 7 bases, with 20 bases between the two germline ends. CDR3 loop: CASNKGGGVGNTIYF. CDR3 sequence (DNA): TGTGCCAGCAATAAGGGTGGAGGGGTTGGCAACACCATATATTTT.

This clone was seen a few times. The V and J genes are TRBV6-1 and TRBJ2-7; D is unclear. This CDR3 is 13 amino acids long. Between the trimmed V and J ends, which lost 1 base and 6 bases, there was a span of 10 bases. Germline loops: CDR1 MNHNS, CDR2 SASEGT. CDR3 amino acids: CASSEGARPEQYF. The CDR3, as DNA: TGTGCCAGCAGTGAAGGGGCTAGGCCCGAGCAGTACTTC.

V and J are TRBV6-1 and TRBJ2-2; 8 bases are shared with TRBD2. V trimming: 5 bases; J trimming: 7 bases; junction bases outside the gene matches: 6. Germline V gene sequence: CDR1 MNHNS, CDR2 SASEGT. CDR3 length: 14 amino acids. The CDR3 nucleotides read TGTGCCAGCAGTAAGCGGGAGTTAATCGGGGAGCTGTTTTTT. Protein product: CASSKRELIGELFF.

As DNA, the CDR3 is TGTGCCAGCAGCGCAGGCATACGGCCCACTGAAGCTTTCTTT. Its translation is CASSAGIRPTEAFF. The J gene is TRBJ1-1, the V gene TRBV5-4, with D hard to call. The V end lost 4 bases, the J end lost 4 bases, and 14 bases lay between the germline ends. The CDR3 contains 14 residues. Germline V gene data show CDR1 as SGHNT and CDR2 as YYREEE (reference sequence).